The sequence of this TCR beta chain was determined in a study of CXCR3-negative and CXCR3-positive naive CD8 T cells. Study conclusions and caveats: TRBV-TRBJ usage was alike in naive CXCR3-negative and CXCR3-positive cells but differed in memory cells. Naive subsets had comparable surface CD5, so TRB CDR3 properties gauged TCR strength.

About this clonotype: Antigen: not known.

UMI-labeled 5' RACE yielded the TRB cDNA libraries. TCRdb re-called the 5' RACE reads; every CDR3 protein appears as one record, without DNA. The sample table sets out approximately 45,000 distinct CDR3 sequences. This CDR3 has 12 amino acids. Germline V gives CDR1 SQVTM, CDR2 ANQGSEA. J is TRBJ2-7 and V is TRBV29-1; the TCRdb D gene call, TRBD1, has no DNA to confirm it. The source of this sequence is a human donor in good health. Some clones in this sample may be carry-over from other donors' samples. The sequenced sample consisted of memory CD8+ T cells from blood. This CDR3 reads CSVRQGPYEQYF.